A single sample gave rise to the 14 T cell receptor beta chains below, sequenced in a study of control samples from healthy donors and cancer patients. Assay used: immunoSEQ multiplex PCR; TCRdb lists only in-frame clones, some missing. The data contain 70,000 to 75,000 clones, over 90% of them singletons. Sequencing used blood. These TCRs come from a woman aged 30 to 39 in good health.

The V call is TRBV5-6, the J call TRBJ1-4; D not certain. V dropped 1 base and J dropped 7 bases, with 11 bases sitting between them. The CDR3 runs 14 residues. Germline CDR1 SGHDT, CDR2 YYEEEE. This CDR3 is CASSLRHATEKLFF. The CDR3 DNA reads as TGTGCCAGCAGCTTGCGGCACGCGACTGAAAAACTGTTTTTT.

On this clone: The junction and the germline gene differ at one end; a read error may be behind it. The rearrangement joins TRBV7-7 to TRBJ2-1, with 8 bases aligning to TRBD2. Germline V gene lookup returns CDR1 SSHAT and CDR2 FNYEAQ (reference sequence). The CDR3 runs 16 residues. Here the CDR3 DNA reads TGTGCTAGCAGCCGAGGCAGCGGGGGCCCCTACAATGAGCAGTTCTTC. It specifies CASSRGSGGPYNEQFF.

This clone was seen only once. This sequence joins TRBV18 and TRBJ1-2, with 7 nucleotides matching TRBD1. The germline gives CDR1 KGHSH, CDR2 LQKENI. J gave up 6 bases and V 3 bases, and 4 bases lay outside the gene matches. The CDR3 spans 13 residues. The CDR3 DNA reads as TGTGCCAGCTCACCCCTCGGACAGGATGGCTACACCTTC. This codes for CASSPLGQDGYTF.

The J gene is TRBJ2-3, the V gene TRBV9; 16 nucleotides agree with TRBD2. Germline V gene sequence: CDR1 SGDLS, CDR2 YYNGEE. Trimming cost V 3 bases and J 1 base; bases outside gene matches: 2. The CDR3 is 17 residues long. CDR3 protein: CASSAGTSGGGTDTQYF. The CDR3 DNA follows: TGTGCCAGCAGCGCAGGGACTAGCGGGGGGGGCACAGATACGCAGTATTTT.

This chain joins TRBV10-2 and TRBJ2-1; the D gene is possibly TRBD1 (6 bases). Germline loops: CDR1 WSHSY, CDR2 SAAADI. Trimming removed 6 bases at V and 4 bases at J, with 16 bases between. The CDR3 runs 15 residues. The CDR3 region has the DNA TGCGCCAGCAGGGGGGCCCGAGGGGCGTACAATGAGCAGTTCTTC. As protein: CASRGARGAYNEQFF.

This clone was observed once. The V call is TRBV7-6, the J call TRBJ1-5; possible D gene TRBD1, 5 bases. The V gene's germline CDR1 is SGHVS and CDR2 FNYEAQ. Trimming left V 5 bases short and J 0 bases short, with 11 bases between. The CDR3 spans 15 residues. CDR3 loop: CASSLTRDSNQPQHF. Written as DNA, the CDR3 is TGTGCCAGCAGCCTAACCAGGGATAGCAATCAGCCCCAGCATTTT.

This CDR3 is CAWMEGAYYGYTF. The CDR3 DNA reads as TGTGCCTGGATGGAAGGGGCTTACTATGGCTACACCTTC. This rearrangement joins TRBV30 to TRBJ1-2; D might be TRBD1 (5 bases). Trimming took off 4 bases at V and 3 bases at J, with 12 bases between the two ends. Looked up from germline, CDR1 is GTSNPN and CDR2 is SVGIG (reference sequence). The CDR3 covers 13 residues.

DNA of the CDR3: TGTGCCAGCACTGCTAATGGCAATCAGCCCCAGCATTTT. Protein product: CASTANGNQPQHF. The chain uses TRBV2 and TRBJ1-5, with D uncertain. The CDR3 is 13 amino acids. Germline assignment: CDR1 SNHLY and CDR2 FYNNEI. V lost 7 bases to trimming and J lost 2 bases, with 9 bases between them.

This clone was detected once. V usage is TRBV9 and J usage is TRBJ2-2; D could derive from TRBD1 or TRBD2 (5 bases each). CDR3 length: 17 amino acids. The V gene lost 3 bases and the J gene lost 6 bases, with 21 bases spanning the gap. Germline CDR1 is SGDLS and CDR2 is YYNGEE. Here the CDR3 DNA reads TGTGCCAGCAGCGAACGGGACGGACAATCCACCTCCGGGGAGCTGTTTTTT. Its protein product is CASSERDGQSTSGELFF.

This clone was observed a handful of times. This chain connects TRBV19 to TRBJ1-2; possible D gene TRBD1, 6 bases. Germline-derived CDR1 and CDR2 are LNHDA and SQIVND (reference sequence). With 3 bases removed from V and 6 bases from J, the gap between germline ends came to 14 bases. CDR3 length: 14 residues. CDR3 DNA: TGTGCCAGTAGTATTTCCCGGGGGCGGGATGGCTACACCTTC. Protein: CASSISRGRDGYTF.

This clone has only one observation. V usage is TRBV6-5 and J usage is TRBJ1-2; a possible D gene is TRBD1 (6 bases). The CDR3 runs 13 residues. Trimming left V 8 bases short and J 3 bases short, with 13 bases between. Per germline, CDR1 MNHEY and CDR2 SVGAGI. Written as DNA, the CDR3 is TGTGCCAGCCGTTTGGGGGGCTACTATGGCTACACCTTC. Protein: CASRLGGYYGYTF.

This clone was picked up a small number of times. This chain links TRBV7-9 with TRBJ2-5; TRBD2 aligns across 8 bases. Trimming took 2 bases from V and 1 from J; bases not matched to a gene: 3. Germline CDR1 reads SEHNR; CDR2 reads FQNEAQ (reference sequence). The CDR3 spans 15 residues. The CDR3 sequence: CASSLSAGGQETQYF. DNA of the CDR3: TGTGCCAGCAGCTTATCGGCGGGGGGCCAAGAGACCCAGTACTTC.

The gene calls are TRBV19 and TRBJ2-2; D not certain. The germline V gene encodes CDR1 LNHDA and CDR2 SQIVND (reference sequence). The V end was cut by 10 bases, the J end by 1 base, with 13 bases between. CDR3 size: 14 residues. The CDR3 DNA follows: TGTGCCAACCTGGATAGTTTGAACACCGGGGAGCTGTTTTTT. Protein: CANLDSLNTGELFF.

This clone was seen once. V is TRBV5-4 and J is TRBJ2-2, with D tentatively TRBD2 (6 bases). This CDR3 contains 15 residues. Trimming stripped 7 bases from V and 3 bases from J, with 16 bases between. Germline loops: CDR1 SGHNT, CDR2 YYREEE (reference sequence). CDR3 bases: TGTGCCAGCGCCCCCGGGGGTAAATACACCGGGGAGCTGTTTTTT. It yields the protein CASAPGGKYTGELFF.